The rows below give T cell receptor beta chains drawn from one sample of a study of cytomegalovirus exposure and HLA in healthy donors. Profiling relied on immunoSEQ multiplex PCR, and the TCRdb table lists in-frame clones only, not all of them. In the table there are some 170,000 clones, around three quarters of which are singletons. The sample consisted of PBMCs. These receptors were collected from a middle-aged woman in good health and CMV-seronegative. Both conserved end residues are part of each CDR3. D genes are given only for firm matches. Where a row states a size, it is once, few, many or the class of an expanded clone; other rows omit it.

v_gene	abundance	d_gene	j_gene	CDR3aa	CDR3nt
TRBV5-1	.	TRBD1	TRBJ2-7	CASSLGDRFNEQYF	TGCGCCAGCAGCTTGGGGGACAGGTTCAACGAGCAGTACTTC
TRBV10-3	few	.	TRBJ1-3	CAISELTGSGNTIYF	TGTGCCATCAGTGAACTGACAGGATCGGGAAACACCATATATTTT
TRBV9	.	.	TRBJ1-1	CASSVAGSTEAFF	TGTGCCAGCAGCGTTGCGGGATCCACTGAAGCTTTCTTT
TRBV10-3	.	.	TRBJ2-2	CAISEAANTGELFF	TGTGCCATCAGTGAGGCAGCGAACACCGGGGAGCTGTTTTTT
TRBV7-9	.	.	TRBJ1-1	CASDRQMNTEAFF	TGTGCCAGCGATCGACAGATGAACACTGAAGCTTTCTTT
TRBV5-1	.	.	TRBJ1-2	CASSLTSGVGYGYTF	TGCGCCAGCAGCTTGACTTCAGGGGTTGGCTATGGCTACACCTTC
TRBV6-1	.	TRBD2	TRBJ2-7	CASSERRESGSGREYF	TGTGCCAGCAGTGAAAGACGAGAGAGCGGGAGCGGCCGCGAGTACTTC
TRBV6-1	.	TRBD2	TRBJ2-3	CASRPAGLAADTQYF	TGTGCCAGCAGGCCTGCGGGACTAGCGGCAGATACGCAGTATTTT
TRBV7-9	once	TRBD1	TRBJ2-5	CASSITGVGETQYF	TGTGCCAGCAGCATTACAGGGGTAGGGGAGACCCAGTACTTC
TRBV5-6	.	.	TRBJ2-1	CASSSEVFSYNEQFF	TGTGCCAGCAGCTCAGAGGTTTTCTCCTACAATGAGCAGTTCTTC
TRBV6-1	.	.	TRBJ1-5	CASSDRYSNQPQHF	TGTGCCAGCAGTGACCGATACTCTAATCAGCCCCAGCATTTT
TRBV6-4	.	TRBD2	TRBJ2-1	CASSVGAGASTDEQFF	TGTGCCAGCAGTGTGGGAGCGGGAGCAAGCACGGATGAGCAGTTCTTC
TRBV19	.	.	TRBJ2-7	CASSIDPRYEQYF	TGTGCCAGTAGTATAGATCCCCGGTACGAGCAGTACTTC
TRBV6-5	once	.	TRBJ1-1	CASSYDRRNTEAFF	TGTGCCAGCAGTTACGACAGAAGGAACACTGAAGCTTTCTTT
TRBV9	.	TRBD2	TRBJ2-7	CASSESGSAYEQYF	TGTGCCAGCAGCGAGAGCGGGAGCGCCTACGAGCAGTACTTC
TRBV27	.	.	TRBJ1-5	CASSSDIGQPQHF	TGTGCCAGCAGTTCGGACATAGGGCAGCCCCAGCATTTT
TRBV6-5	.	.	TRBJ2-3	CASSYTGDTQYF	TGTGCCAGCAGTTACACAGGAGATACGCAGTATTTT
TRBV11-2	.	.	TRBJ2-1	CASSLGASSYNEQFF	TGTGCCAGCAGCTTAGGCGCGAGCTCCTACAATGAGCAGTTCTTC
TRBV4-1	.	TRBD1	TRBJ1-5	CASSQTGAVNQPQHF	TGCGCCAGCAGCCAGACAGGGGCCGTCAATCAGCCCCAGCATTTT
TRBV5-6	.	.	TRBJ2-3	CASSLGGPTDTQYF	TGTGCCAGCAGCTTGGGTGGGCCCACAGATACGCAGTATTTT
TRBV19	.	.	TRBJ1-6	CASRDMNNSPLHF	TGTGCCAGTCGGGACATGAACAATTCACCCCTCCACTTT
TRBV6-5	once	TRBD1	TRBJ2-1	CASSYVGQAYNEQFF	TGTGCCAGCAGTTACGTGGGACAGGCCTACAATGAGCAGTTCTTC
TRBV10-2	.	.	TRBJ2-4	CASSESGGTGDIQYF	TGCGCCAGCAGTGAGTCGGGTGGAACAGGAGACATTCAGTACTTC
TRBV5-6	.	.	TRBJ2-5	CASSLRGIEETQYF	TGTGCCAGCAGCTTACGGGGGATCGAAGAGACCCAGTACTTC
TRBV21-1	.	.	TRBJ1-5	CASSKGGSRGAYLYSNQPQHF	TGTGCCAGCAGCAAAGGAGGGTCCAGGGGGGCCTATCTCTATAGCAATCAGCCCCAGCATTTT
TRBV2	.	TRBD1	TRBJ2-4	CASRGGQGTLASKNIQYF	TGTGCCAGCAGGGGGGGACAGGGTACTCTAGCTTCCAAAAACATTCAGTACTTC
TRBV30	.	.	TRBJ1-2	CAWIREGGPGYGYTF	TGTGCCTGGATCCGGGAGGGCGGTCCTGGCTATGGCTACACCTTC
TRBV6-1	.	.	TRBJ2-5	CASSESAGNKQFLHF	TGTGCCAGCAGTGAATCGGCAGGGAACAAGCAGTTCCTACACTTC
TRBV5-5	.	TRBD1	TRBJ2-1	CASSYAGQGRDEQFF	TGTGCCAGCAGCTACGCCGGACAGGGTCGAGATGAGCAGTTCTTC
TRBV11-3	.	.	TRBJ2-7	CASSVRPASSYEQYF	TGTGCCAGCAGCGTTCGGCCAGCGAGCTCCTACGAGCAGTACTTC
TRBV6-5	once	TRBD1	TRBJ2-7	CASSSAPWDRRSYF	TGTGCCAGCAGTTCCGCCCCCTGGGACAGAAGATCGTACTTC
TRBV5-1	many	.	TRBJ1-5	CASSLVISQEQPQHF	TGCGCCAGCAGCTTGGTGATTTCCCAGGAACAGCCCCAGCATTTT
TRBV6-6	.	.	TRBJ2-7	CASNYGAGRPQYF	TGTGCCAGCAATTATGGGGCAGGACGGCCACAGTACTTC
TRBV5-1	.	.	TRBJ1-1	CASSPEGGGTEAFF	TGCGCCAGCAGCCCCGAGGGGGGGGGAACTGAAGCTTTCTTT
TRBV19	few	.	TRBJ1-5	CASSRQVDQPQHF	TGTGCCAGTAGTCGGCAGGTTGATCAGCCCCAGCATTTT
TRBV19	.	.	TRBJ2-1	CASSIKEMDQFF	TGTGCCAGTAGTATAAAGGAGATGGATCAGTTCTTC
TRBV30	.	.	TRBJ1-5	CAWSVRRTGTQYSNQPQHF	TGTGCCTGGAGTGTAAGGAGAACCGGGACTCAATATAGCAATCAGCCCCAGCATTTT
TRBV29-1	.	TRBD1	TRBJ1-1	CSVHRDRNTEAFF	TGCAGCGTTCACCGGGACAGGAACACTGAAGCTTTCTTT
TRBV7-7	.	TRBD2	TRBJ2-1	CASIRTSGRQLSYNEQFF	TGTGCTAGCATCCGGACTAGCGGGAGGCAACTCTCCTACAATGAGCAGTTCTTC
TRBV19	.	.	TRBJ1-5	CASSPGHQGQPQHF	TGTGCCAGTAGCCCCGGACACCAAGGTCAGCCCCAGCATTTT
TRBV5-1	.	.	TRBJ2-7	CASSSAYEQYF	TGCGCCAGCAGCTCGGCCTACGAGCAGTACTTC
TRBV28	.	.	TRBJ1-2	CATGRVGYGYTF	TGTGCTACGGGCAGGGTGGGGTATGGCTACACCTTC
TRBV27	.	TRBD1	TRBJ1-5	CASSPGTGKVFNNQPQHF	TGTGCCAGCAGTCCCGGGACAGGGAAAGTGTTTAACAATCAGCCCCAGCATTTT
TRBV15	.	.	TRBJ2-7	CATSRDLVGQGGQYF	TGTGCCACCAGCAGAGATTTAGTTGGGCAGGGCGGGCAGTACTTC
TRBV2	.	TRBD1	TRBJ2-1	CASRTGGSYNEQFF	TGTGCCAGCAGAACAGGGGGCTCCTACAATGAGCAGTTCTTC
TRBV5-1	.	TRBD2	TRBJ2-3	CASSFTSGATDTQYF	TGCGCCAGCAGCTTCACTAGCGGGGCCACAGATACGCAGTATTTT
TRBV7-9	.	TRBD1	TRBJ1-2	CASSGQVVGGYTF	TGTGCCAGCAGCGGACAGGTCGTCGGTGGCTACACCTTC
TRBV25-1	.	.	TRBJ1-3	CASSGPRQARGNTIYF	TGTGCCAGCAGTGGTCCCCGACAGGCGAGAGGAAACACCATATATTTT
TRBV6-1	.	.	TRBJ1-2	CASSPGHSYGYTF	TGTGCCAGCAGTCCGGGACACTCCTATGGCTACACCTTC